These 18 T cell receptor beta chains were sequenced from one sample in a study of Ad26.COV2.S vaccination and SARS-CoV-2 variants. Repertoires were generated with immunoSEQ multiplex PCR, while TCRdb's copy carries only in-frame clones and drops some. Of about 320,000 clones listed, 85% to 90% are singletons. Treatment indicated: 15 to 20 received Ad26.COV2.S at low or high dose, single or two shots; 5 received placebo; per-sample allocation not given. Sampling took place 63 days after the first vaccine or placebo injection. The specimen comprised peripheral blood, sampled in a trial of Ad26.COV2.S vaccine versus placebo. These receptors all stem from a person between 18 and 65 years old who received the Ad26.COV2.S COVID-19 vaccine or a placebo.

The chain carries TRBV7-9 and TRBJ1-4; D not resolved. The V gene lost 5 bases and the J gene lost 6 bases, with 16 bases spanning the gap. The germline V gene encodes CDR1 SEHNR and CDR2 FQNEAQ (reference sequence). The CDR3 spans 15 residues. CDR3 amino acids: CASSAGSFGDEKLFF. The DNA for the CDR3 is TGTGCCAGCAGCGCTGGGTCCTTCGGAGATGAAAAACTGTTTTTT.

CDR3 coding DNA: TGTGCCAGCAGTTCCCCGGTCGTCGACGGAAGCTCCTACAATGAGCAGTTCTTC. As protein: CASSSPVVDGSSYNEQFF. This rearrangement joins TRBV27 to TRBJ2-1; D is unclear. This CDR3 spans 18 amino acids. Germline V gene data show CDR1 as MNHEY and CDR2 as SMNVEV (reference sequence). The V end lost 4 bases, the J end lost 0 bases, and 19 bases lay between the germline ends.

This chain connects TRBV19 to TRBJ1-1; 9 bases are shared with TRBD1. This CDR3 has 16 residues. The junction had 7 bases not matched to a gene; V was cut back by 4 bases and J by 1 base. Germline V gene sequence: CDR1 LNHDA, CDR2 SQIVND (reference sequence). CDR3 DNA sequence: TGTGCCAGTAGTAAAGTACCGGGACAGGGGAACACTGAAGCTTTCTTT. This gives the protein CASSKVPGQGNTEAFF.

A few counts support this clone. The V call is TRBV2, the J call TRBJ2-2; D is perhaps TRBD1 or TRBD2 (5 bases each). Trimming took off 5 bases at V and 7 bases at J, with 17 bases between the two ends. The germline gives CDR1 SNHLY, CDR2 FYNNEI. The CDR3 totals 15 residues. DNA of the CDR3: TGTGCCAGCAGTAAAAACAGGAGGAATGGCGGGGAGCTGTTTTTT. Protein sequence: CASSKNRRNGGELFF.

The V call is TRBV5-6, the J call TRBJ1-1; 9 bases fit TRBD1. Germline CDR1 reads SGHDT; CDR2 reads YYEEEE. V dropped 3 bases and J dropped 0; count of bases not matched to a gene: 6. This CDR3 region has 16 residues. This CDR3 reads CASSWGDRAMNTEAFF. CDR3 nucleotide sequence: TGTGCCAGCAGCTGGGGGGACAGGGCGATGAACACTGAAGCTTTCTTT. The full variable domain, its missing parts supplied by reference TRBV5-6 and TRBJ1-1, is DAGVTQSPTHLIKTRGQQVTLRCSPKSGHDTVSWYQQALGQGPQFIFQYYEEEERQRGNFPDRFSGHQFPNYSSELNVNALLLGDSALYLCASSWGDRAMNTEAFFGQGTRLTVV.

The rearrangement links TRBV28 to TRBJ1-2, with a weak D call TRBD1 (5 bases). Germline values: CDR1 MDHEN, CDR2 SYDVKM. V was shortened by 5 bases and J by 4 bases, with 17 bases between the two germline ends. The CDR3 extends over 15 amino acids. For the CDR3, the DNA is TGTGCCAGCAGTCCGGGGCACCTAATCTCCTATGGCTACACCTTC. Translated: CASSPGHLISYGYTF.

V is TRBV10-3 and J is TRBJ1-3; a possible D gene is TRBD1 (6 bases). Trimming took off 3 bases at V and 2 bases at J, with 11 bases between the two ends. The CDR3 length is 15 residues. Looked up from germline, CDR1 is ENHRY and CDR2 is SYGVKD. The chain's CDR3 is CAISDTGKAGNTIYF. Written as DNA, the CDR3 is TGTGCCATCAGTGATACAGGGAAGGCTGGAAACACCATATATTTT.

This sequence joins TRBV7-8 and TRBJ2-1; 9 bases line up with TRBD2. CDR3 length: 17 amino acids. Germline assignment: CDR1 SGHVS and CDR2 FQNEAQ. J was trimmed by 0 bases and V by 3 bases; bases with no gene match: 6. CDR3 sequence (DNA): TGTGCCAGCAGCTTGGGCGGGGGGGCCGTCTCCTACAATGAGCAGTTCTTC. Its protein product is CASSLGGGAVSYNEQFF.

The chain joins TRBV2 to TRBJ1-4; 10 bases are a match to TRBD1. V lost 2 bases to trimming and J lost 7 bases; unmatched junction nucleotides: 25. This CDR3 spans 22 amino acids. CDR1 and CDR2 (germline): SNHLY, FYNNEI. CDR3 region: CASSERSGANRGYRQGAEKLFF. In DNA, the CDR3 is TGTGCCAGCAGTGAAAGGTCCGGGGCCAACCGAGGCTACAGACAGGGGGCTGAAAAACTGTTTTTT.

V is TRBV15 and J is TRBJ2-2; 7 bases align to TRBD1. Germline CDR1 is LNHNV and CDR2 is YYDKDF (reference sequence). V lost 3 bases to trimming and J lost 8 bases; unmatched junction nucleotides: 3. The CDR3 totals 13 residues. In DNA form, the CDR3 reads TGTGCCACCAGCAGTGGGGACAGAGGGGAGCTGTTTTTT. It yields the protein CATSSGDRGELFF.

The V and J genes are TRBV5-4 and TRBJ2-3, with 7 bases matching TRBD1. Germline V CDR1 and CDR2: SGHNT, YYREEE (reference sequence). This CDR3 is 16 amino acids long. After removal of 4 bases from V and 3 bases from J, the junction contained 11 bases not matched to a gene. CDR3 bases: TGTGCCAGCAGCCCGGAGACAGGGATTGTTACAGATACGCAGTATTTT. The encoded protein is CASSPETGIVTDTQYF.

This rearrangement joins TRBV20-1 to TRBJ1-1; D is undetermined. There are 11 residues in the CDR3. Germline CDR1 is DFQATT and CDR2 is SNEGSKA (reference sequence). V was cut by 4 bases and J by 8 bases, with 11 bases left in between. The CDR3 region has the DNA TGCAGTGCTACCTACTTGGGGGAAGCTTTCTTT. As protein: CSATYLGEAFF.

At least ten counts were recorded for this clone. The V and J genes are TRBV20-1 and TRBJ1-2; 7 bases fit TRBD1. Germline V CDR1 and CDR2: DFQATT, SNEGSKA (reference sequence). CDR3 size: 13 residues. V trimming: 3 bases; J trimming: 7 bases; junction bases outside the gene matches: 8. The CDR3: CSASAGGGSGYTF. The CDR3 DNA reads TGCAGTGCTAGTGCAGGGGGTGGGAGTGGCTACACCTTC.

This sequence joins TRBV4-3 and TRBJ2-2; D call uncertain. The germline gives CDR1 LGHNA, CDR2 YSLEER. V was cut by 0 bases and J by 2 bases, with 10 bases left in between. The CDR3 is 16 residues long. The chain's CDR3 is CASSQDKGLNTGELFF. As DNA, the CDR3 is TGCGCCAGCAGCCAAGATAAAGGCCTCAACACCGGGGAGCTGTTTTTT.

This chain links TRBV5-1 with TRBJ2-1; 7 bases align to TRBD2. The ends lost 2 bases at V and 6 bases at J; junction bases unmatched: 5. Germline V lookup: CDR1 SGHRS, CDR2 YFSETQ. The CDR3 runs to 14 residues. The CDR3 DNA reads as TGCGCCAGCAGCTTCGGACTAGAGGGCAATGAGCAGTTCTTC. It encodes CASSFGLEGNEQFF.

V is TRBV4-3 and J is TRBJ1-1, with a weak D call TRBD1 (6 bases). The germline gives CDR1 LGHNA, CDR2 YSLEER. This CDR3 is 13 amino acids long. V gave up 6 bases and J gave up 0 bases, with 8 bases separating them. The CDR3 spells CASRKGVNTEAFF. Here the CDR3 DNA reads TGCGCCAGCAGAAAGGGGGTGAACACTGAAGCTTTCTTT.

The V and J genes are TRBV18 and TRBJ1-1; TRBD1 is a possible D gene (5 bases). CDR1 is KGHSH and CDR2 is LQKENI in the germline V gene. V dropped 2 bases and J dropped 4 bases, with 11 bases sitting between them. This CDR3 contains 14 residues. Here the CDR3 DNA reads TGTGCCAGCTCACCAGGGCGGGGCGTCACTGAAGCTTTCTTT. As protein: CASSPGRGVTEAFF.

This sequence joins TRBV29-1 and TRBJ1-1, with 7 bases that match TRBD1. Germline loops: CDR1 SQVTM, CDR2 ANQGSEA. The CDR3 length is 14 residues. Unmatched junction bases numbered 8, after V lost 6 bases and J lost 1 base. The CDR3 DNA follows: TGCAGCGTGCGGACAGGTTGGGCGAACACTGAAGCTTTCTTT. Translating it yields CSVRTGWANTEAFF.